The 3 T cell receptor beta chains below were found in one sample sequenced in a study of OX40 agonist ivuxolimab in advanced cancers. TCRdb's copy holds only in-frame clones and misses some; the assay was immunoSEQ multiplex PCR. The sample yields 65,000 to 95,000 clones, roughly nine tenths seen once. Sequencing used CD4+ or CD8+ T cells sorted from blood, obtained in a trial of the OX40 agonist ivuxolimab. These TCRs come from an adult with an advanced solid tumor such as melanoma, head and neck, liver or kidney cancer.

V usage is TRBV27 and J usage is TRBJ2-1; 13 bases are shared with TRBD2. Germline values: CDR1 MNHEY, CDR2 SMNVEV (reference sequence). The V segment lost 7 bases and the J segment 4 bases; nucleotides outside the gene matches: 10. This CDR3 has 17 residues. In DNA, the CDR3 is TGTGCCAGCACCAAGGGACTAGCGGGATTGCGGTACAATGAGCAGTTCTTC. Its protein product is CASTKGLAGLRYNEQFF.

The rearrangement links TRBV6-5 to TRBJ1-6; a possible D gene is TRBD1 (6 bases). CDR3 length equals 15 residues. Germline assignment: CDR1 MNHEY and CDR2 SVGAGI. V lost 6 bases to trimming and J lost 5 bases, with 14 bases between them. CDR3 protein: CASRRNRVNNSPLHF. The CDR3 DNA is TGTGCCAGCAGACGAAACAGGGTCAATAATTCACCCCTCCACTTT.

The rearrangement links TRBV9 to TRBJ2-5; 13 bases match TRBD2. Germline V CDR1 and CDR2: SGDLS, YYNGEE. V gave up 3 bases and J gave up 2 bases; unmatched junction bases: 1. This CDR3 is built from 15 residues. The CDR3 loop reads CASSAGLAGQETQYF. As DNA, the CDR3 is TGTGCCAGCAGCGCGGGACTAGCGGGGCAAGAGACCCAGTACTTC.